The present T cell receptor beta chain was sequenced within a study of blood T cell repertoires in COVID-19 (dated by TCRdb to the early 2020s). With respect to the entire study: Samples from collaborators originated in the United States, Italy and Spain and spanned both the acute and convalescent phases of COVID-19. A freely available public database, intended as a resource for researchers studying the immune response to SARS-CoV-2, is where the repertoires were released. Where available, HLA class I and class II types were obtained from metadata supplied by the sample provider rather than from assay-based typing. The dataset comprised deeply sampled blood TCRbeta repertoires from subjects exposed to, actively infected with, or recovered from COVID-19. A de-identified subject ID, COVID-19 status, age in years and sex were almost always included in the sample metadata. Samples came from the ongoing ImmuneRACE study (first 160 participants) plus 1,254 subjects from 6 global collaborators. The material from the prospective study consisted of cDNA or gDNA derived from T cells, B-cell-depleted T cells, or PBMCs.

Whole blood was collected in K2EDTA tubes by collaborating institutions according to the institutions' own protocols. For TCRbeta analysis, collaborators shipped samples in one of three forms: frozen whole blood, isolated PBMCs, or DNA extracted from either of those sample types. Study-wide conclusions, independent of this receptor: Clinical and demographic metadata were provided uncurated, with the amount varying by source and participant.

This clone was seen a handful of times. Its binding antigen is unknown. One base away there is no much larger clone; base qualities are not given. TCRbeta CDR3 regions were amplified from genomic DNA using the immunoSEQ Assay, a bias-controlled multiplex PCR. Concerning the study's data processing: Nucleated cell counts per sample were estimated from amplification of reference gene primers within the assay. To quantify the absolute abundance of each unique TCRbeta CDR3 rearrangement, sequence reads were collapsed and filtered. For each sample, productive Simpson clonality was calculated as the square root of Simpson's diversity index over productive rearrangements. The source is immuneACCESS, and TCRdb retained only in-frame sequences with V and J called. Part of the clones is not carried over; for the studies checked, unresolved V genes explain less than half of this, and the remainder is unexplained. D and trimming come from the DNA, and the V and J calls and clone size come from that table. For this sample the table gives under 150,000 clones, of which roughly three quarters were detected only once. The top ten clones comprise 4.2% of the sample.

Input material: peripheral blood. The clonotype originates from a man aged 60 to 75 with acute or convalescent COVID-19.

The base sequence is TGTGCCAGCAACGGAATAGGAGCGGGAGCCTACTACGAGCAGTACTTC. It is translated as CASNGIGAGAYYEQYF. Recombination connected TRBV7-2 to TRBJ2-7; TRBD2 aligns with 8 central bases. V trim: 7 bases; J trim: 3 bases; unmatched bases: 14. There are 16 amino acids in the CDR3, from cysteine to phenylalanine inclusive. The retained sequence is limited to the CDR3, 48 bases, with the frame set at the first base. CDR1 and CDR2 are drawn from the germline V gene: SGHTA, FQGNSA. Joined to the reference TRBV7-2 and TRBJ2-7 proteins, this CDR3 gives the full variable domain: GAGVSQSPSNKVTEKGKDVELRCDPISGHTALYWYRQSLGQGLEFLIYFQGNSAPDKSGLPSDRFSAERTGGSVSTLTIQRTQQEDSAVYLCASNGIGAGAYYEQYFGPGTRLTVT.